The 13 T cell receptor beta chains presented below share a single source sample, sequenced in a study of shared clonotypes between healthy human individuals. Using immunoSEQ multiplex PCR, the repertoire was profiled, and TCRdb retains in-frame clones only, with some absent. The table shows roughly 2.5 million clones, with 85% to 95% occurring only once. Material: naive CD4+ T cells sorted from blood. The subset is: CD45RA+ positively selected. Source of these receptors: a man younger than 35 in good health.

The J gene is TRBJ1-3, the V gene TRBV4-1, with 9 bases aligning to TRBD1. With V trimmed by 3 bases and J by 4 bases, 7 bases remained unmatched. Germline V gene sequence: CDR1 MGHRA, CDR2 YSYEKL. CDR3 length equals 16 residues. DNA of the CDR3: TGCGCCAGCAGCCAGCCTGGACAGGGGAGCGGAAACACCATATATTTT. This translates into CASSQPGQGSGNTIYF.

J is TRBJ2-3 and V is TRBV4-1; D uncertain. V lost 6 bases to trimming and J lost 4 bases, with 8 bases between them. The CDR3 extends over 12 amino acids. Germline assignment: CDR1 MGHRA and CDR2 YSYEKL. The CDR3 bases are TGCGCCAGCAGTTTGGGTCCAGATACGCAGTATTTT. It is translated as CASSLGPDTQYF.

V is TRBV30 and J is TRBJ1-2, with D tentatively TRBD1 (5 bases). The CDR3 is 16 amino acids. CDR1 and CDR2 (germline): GTSNPN, SVGIG (reference sequence). With 4 bases removed from V and 0 bases from J, the gap between germline ends came to 18 bases. The CDR3: CAWIGVTGTANYGYTF. CDR3 nucleotide sequence: TGTGCCTGGATCGGCGTGACGGGGACGGCTAACTATGGCTACACCTTC.

This sequence joins TRBV7-9 and TRBJ2-7; unclear D gene. Deletions cut 0 bases from V and 2 bases from J, with 14 bases between. CDR1 is SEHNR and CDR2 is FQNEAQ in the germline V gene (reference sequence). The length of the CDR3 is 16 residues. This CDR3 reads CASSLAWKSGTYEQYF. DNA for the CDR3: TGTGCCAGCAGCTTAGCTTGGAAGTCAGGCACCTACGAGCAGTACTTC.

The genes are TRBV7-2 and TRBJ1-1; the D is unclear. The CDR3 loop spans 15 amino acids. Germline V gene lookup returns CDR1 SGHTA and CDR2 FQGNSA. Between the trimmed V and J ends, which lost 3 bases and 1 base, there was a span of 12 bases. CDR3 sequence (DNA): TGTGCCAGCAGCTTCGTGCATTCTCAGAACACTGAAGCTTTCTTT. Protein: CASSFVHSQNTEAFF.

This clone was counted a single time. J is TRBJ1-2 and V is TRBV2, with D possibly matching TRBD1 (6 bases). The germline V and J ends were trimmed by 4 bases and 7 bases, with 10 bases remaining between them. The germline V gene encodes CDR1 SNHLY and CDR2 FYNNEI. The CDR3 contains 12 residues. The CDR3 DNA follows: TGTGCCAGCAGTGGAGGGGGGCCTGGCTACACCTTC. Protein: CASSGGGPGYTF.

The V and J genes are TRBV11-3 and TRBJ2-1; the D call may be TRBD1 or TRBD2 (5 bases each). V lost 3 bases and J 0 bases, leaving 9 bases between the germline ends. CDR3 length: 15 amino acids. In germline, CDR1 is SGHNT, CDR2 YENEEA. The CDR3 protein is CASSLDGTSYNEQFF. The CDR3 DNA sequence: TGTGCCAGCAGCTTGGACGGGACCTCCTACAATGAGCAGTTCTTC.

In its sample, this clone was seen a few times. This CDR3 is also generated by other DNA sequences in the sample. This chain joins TRBV28 and TRBJ2-2, with no clear D. Trimming removed 3 bases from V and 4 bases from J, with 3 bases in between. Germline loops: CDR1 MDHEN, CDR2 SYDVKM. The CDR3 is made up of 12 amino acids. CDR3 sequence: CASSLSTGELFF. The CDR3 DNA is TGTGCCAGCAGTTTGAGCACCGGGGAGCTGTTTTTT.

The V gene is TRBV7-2, the J gene TRBJ2-7, with 10 bases matching TRBD2. J lost 5 bases, V lost 6 bases, and 10 bases had no gene match. Germline-derived CDR1 and CDR2 are SGHTA and FQGNSA. The CDR3 length is 15 residues. The chain's CDR3 is CASRSGLAGVHEQYF. DNA of the CDR3: TGTGCCAGCAGGTCGGGGCTAGCGGGAGTACACGAGCAGTACTTC. The full variable domain, in which reference TRBV7-2 and TRBJ2-7 provide the parts outside the CDR3, is GAGVSQSPSNKVTEKGKDVELRCDPISGHTALYWYRQSLGQGLEFLIYFQGNSAPDKSGLPSDRFSAERTGGSVSTLTIQRTQQEDSAVYLCASRSGLAGVHEQYFGPGTRLTVT.

This clone came up once. The chain combines TRBV13 with TRBJ1-6, with D unresolved. CDR3 length: 13 amino acids. The V gene lost 2 bases and the J gene lost 8 bases, with 7 bases spanning the gap. Germline loops: CDR1 PRHDT, CDR2 FYEKMQ (reference sequence). In DNA form, the CDR3 reads TGTGCCAGCAGCTTATCTTATTATTCACCCCTCCACTTT. Protein: CASSLSYYSPLHF.

As for this clone: At the DNA level, this CDR3 is encoded by other sequences in the same sample as well. The rearrangement uses TRBV6-5 and TRBJ1-5, with D uncertain. V shed 3 bases and J shed 4 bases, with 7 bases lying between them. This CDR3 has 13 amino acids. From germline, CDR1 is MNHEY and CDR2 SVGAGI. The CDR3 DNA sequence: TGTGCCAGCAGTTATAGGGAGAATCAGCCCCAGCATTTT. This codes for CASSYRENQPQHF.

J is TRBJ2-2 and V is TRBV11-2; D not resolved. Germline loops: CDR1 SGHAT, CDR2 FQNNGV. Trimming pared 7 bases from V and 3 bases from J, leaving 9 bases between. The CDR3 runs to 13 residues. CDR3 nucleotides: TGTGCCAGCACCCCGTCGTACACCGGGGAGCTGTTTTTT. It codes for CASTPSYTGELFF.

The J gene is TRBJ2-7, the V gene TRBV19; TRBD1 matches 7 bases. Germline V lookup: CDR1 LNHDA, CDR2 SQIVND (reference sequence). Germline trimming cut 5 bases from V and 3 bases from J; bases unmatched to any gene: 7. CDR3 size: 14 residues. The CDR3 coding sequence is TGTGCCAGTAGTTCGACAGGGACCCTCTACGAGCAGTACTTC. It yields the protein CASSSTGTLYEQYF.